These 23 T cell receptor beta chains originate from one sample sequenced in a study of Graves' ophthalmopathy and Graves' hyperthyroidism. RNA transcripts were the source from which TCR beta CDR3 regions were amplified. RT-PCR was first run with HTBI primers, then multiplex PCR in a second round. Each CDR3 protein is one row after TCRdb ran MiXCR on the multiplex PCR reads. The profile covers over a million distinct CDR3 sequences, with around a third appearing a single time and 11% taken by the ten largest. The sequenced sample was peripheral blood or thyroid tissue (not recorded which). These TCRs come from an adult man with Graves' hyperthyroidism.

The table lists this clonotype with many counts. The J gene is TRBJ2-5, the V gene TRBV20-1; 9 positions agree with TRBD2. V gave up 3 bases and J gave up 4 bases; unmatched junction bases: 9. CDR1 is DFQATT and CDR2 is SNEGSKA in the germline V gene (reference sequence). The CDR3 is 15 residues long. The CDR3 sequence is CSARTPAGGRETQYF. The CDR3 coding sequence is TGCAGTGCTAGGACACCAGCGGGGGGAAGAGAGACCCAGTACTTC.

The J gene is TRBJ1-1, the V gene TRBV29-1; TRBD1 agrees at 8 bases. From germline, CDR1 is SQVTM and CDR2 ANQGSEA. V lost 6 bases to trimming and J lost 1 base; unmatched junction nucleotides: 4. The length of the CDR3 is 13 residues. CDR3 sequence (DNA): TGCAGCGTGTACCAGGGGGCGAACACTGAAGCTTTCTTT. This encodes CSVYQGANTEAFF. Filled out from reference TRBV29-1 and TRBJ1-1, the complete variable domain reads SAVISQKPSRDICQRGTSLTIQCQVDSQVTMMFWYRQQPGQSLTLIATANQGSEATYESGFVIDKFPISRPNLTFSTLTVSNMSPEDSSIYLCSVYQGANTEAFFGQGTRLTVV.

As concerns this clonotype: Given a much more abundant clone one base away, this may be a read error. The V call is TRBV2, the J call TRBJ1-6; TRBD1 is a possible D gene (5 bases). CDR3 length equals 15 residues. Germline CDR1 reads SNHLY; CDR2 reads FYNNEI. Trimming shortened V by 2 bases and J by 11 bases, and 16 bases separated the two germline ends. The CDR3 sequence: CASSEIGVGGPPLHF. For the CDR3, the DNA is TGTGCCAGCAGTGAAATAGGAGTGGGGGGTCCACCCCTCCACTTT.

In this sample, this clonotype turned up a few times. The V gene is TRBV2, the J gene TRBJ2-5; 9 nucleotides align to TRBD1. The CDR3 has 15 residues. Germline CDR1 SNHLY, CDR2 FYNNEI. The V segment lost 0 bases and the J segment 7 bases; nucleotides outside the gene matches: 6. CDR3 protein: CASSEAAGQGVTQYF. CDR3 bases: TGTGCCAGCAGTGAAGCGGCGGGACAGGGAGTGACCCAGTACTTC.

The chain employs TRBV5-1 and TRBJ2-7; 8 bases map to TRBD2. The CDR3 runs 16 residues. Germline V gives CDR1 SGHRS, CDR2 YFSETQ. V lost 0 bases to trimming and J lost 6 bases; unmatched junction nucleotides: 11. The CDR3 DNA reads as TGCGCCAGCAGCTTGGAGGCGGGAGGTTCTGTTGGCGAGCAGTACTTC. Translated: CASSLEAGGSVGEQYF. The full variable domain, rest sourced from reference TRBV5-1 and TRBJ2-7, is KAGVTQTPRYLIKTRGQQVTLSCSPISGHRSVSWYQQTPGQGLQFLFEYFSETQRNKGNFPGRFSGRQFSNSRSEMNVSTLELGDSALYLCASSLEAGGSVGEQYFGPGTRLTVT.

This clonotype was found many times. This chain joins TRBV7-9 and TRBJ1-1, with unresolved D. CDR1 and CDR2 from the germline V gene are SEHNR and FQNEAQ (reference sequence). The germline V and J ends were trimmed by 1 base and 7 bases, with 7 bases remaining between them. This CDR3 has 12 amino acids. The CDR3 is CASSLGRIEAFF. CDR3 bases: TGTGCCAGCAGCTTAGGGCGGATTGAAGCTTTCTTT.

This clonotype was picked up many times. V usage is TRBV24-1 and J usage is TRBJ1-2, with D hard to call. From germline, CDR1 is KGHDR and CDR2 SFDVKD. V lost 1 base, J lost 4 bases, and 9 bases lay in between. This CDR3 region has 14 residues. The CDR3 spells CATSDLHRRYGYTF. CDR3 sequence (DNA): TGTGCCACCAGTGATTTACATCGGCGCTATGGCTACACCTTC.

In this sample, this clonotype turned up many times. This chain joins TRBV12-3 or TRBV12-4 and TRBJ1-6; TRBD1 is a possible D gene (5 bases). Trimming pared 2 bases from V and 3 bases from J, leaving 5 bases between. The CDR3 is 14 amino acids. The DNA of the CDR3 is TGTGCCAGCAGTTTAACAGGCTATAATTCACCCCTCCACTTT. It is translated as CASSLTGYNSPLHF.

This clonotype occurred many times. The chain links TRBV7-9 to TRBJ2-5; 7 bases align to TRBD1. In germline, CDR1 is SEHNR, CDR2 FQNEAQ (reference sequence). V shed 5 bases, J shed 3 bases, and the junction held 9 bases outside the gene matches. The CDR3 is 15 residues long. The CDR3 sequence: CASSLSRDRKETQYF. CDR3 nucleotide sequence: TGTGCCAGCAGCCTTAGCAGGGACAGAAAAGAGACCCAGTACTTC.

The table lists this clonotype with a few counts. The chain employs TRBV12-3 or TRBV12-4 and TRBJ2-2; D is possibly TRBD1 (5 bases). CDR3 length: 15 residues. V was cut by 4 bases and J by 2 bases, with 11 bases left in between. CDR3 nucleotide sequence: TGTGCCAGCAGTTCAGGGCCCCTCAACACCGGGGAGCTGTTTTTT. Protein: CASSSGPLNTGELFF.

Turning to this clonotype: This could be a read error, since a much larger clone is one nucleotide away. The chain has TRBV5-1 and TRBJ2-7; D gene ambiguous. CDR1 and CDR2 from the germline V gene are SGHRS and YFSETQ. The CDR3 has 15 residues. CDR3: CARSLENSRNYEQYF. Written as DNA, the CDR3 is TGCGCCAGGAGCTTGGAAAATAGCAGGAACTACGAGCAGTACTTC.

This clonotype showed up many times. This sequence joins TRBV9 and TRBJ1-1, with 7 bases fitting TRBD1. This CDR3 has 15 residues. Germline values: CDR1 SGDLS, CDR2 YYNGEE. V was pared by 1 base and J by 0 bases, with 3 bases of the junction left unmatched. The CDR3, as DNA: TGTGCCAGCAGCGTAACAGGGGCTATGAACACTGAAGCTTTCTTT. Translated, it gives CASSVTGAMNTEAFF.

There are many counts of this clonotype. V is TRBV2 and J is TRBJ1-5, with 7 bases identical to TRBD1. Germline lookup yields CDR1 SNHLY and CDR2 FYNNEI. The CDR3 is 15 residues long. The V segment lost 5 bases and the J segment 0 bases; nucleotides outside the gene matches: 4. CDR3 sequence (DNA): TGTGCCAGCAGTTCGGGACAGCTTAGCAATCAGCCCCAGCATTTT. Its protein product is CASSSGQLSNQPQHF. Combining the CDR3 with reference TRBV2 and TRBJ1-5 gives the whole variable domain EPEVTQTPSHQVTQMGQEVILRCVPISNHLYFYWYRQILGQKVEFLVSFYNNEISEKSEIFDDQFSVERPDGSNFTLKIRSTKLEDSAMYFCASSSGQLSNQPQHFGDGTRLSIL.

The gene calls are TRBV6-5 and TRBJ2-7, with 7 bases lining up with TRBD2. CDR1 and CDR2 (germline): MNHEY, SVGAGI. The CDR3 is 15 residues long. V lost 6 bases and J lost 7; bases outside the gene matches: 15. The CDR3 spells CASSVTGLGGGEQYF. In nucleotides, the CDR3 is TGTGCCAGCAGCGTGACCGGACTAGGAGGAGGTGAGCAGTACTTC.

The V call is TRBV7-3, the J call TRBJ2-7; D is perhaps TRBD1 (5 bases). Germline assignment: CDR1 SGHTA and CDR2 FQGTGA. The germline V and J ends were trimmed by 2 bases and 6 bases, with 26 bases remaining between them. The CDR3 length is 18 residues. Here the CDR3 reads CASSLVVPVAGFSREQYF. For the CDR3, the DNA is TGTGCCAGCAGCTTAGTAGTTCCAGTGGCAGGGTTTTCTCGCGAGCAGTACTTC.

This clonotype was seen a handful of times. The chain couples TRBV29-1 to TRBJ2-7; 8 bases agree with TRBD1. The CDR3 contains 13 residues. The trim removed 5 bases at V and 5 bases at J, leaving 8 bases unmatched. Germline assignment: CDR1 SQVTM and CDR2 ANQGSEA. CDR3 residues: CSVLRTGPDEQYF. CDR3 nucleotides: TGCAGCGTTCTAAGGACAGGGCCCGACGAGCAGTACTTC.

This clonotype was observed at least ten times. The rearrangement links TRBV20-1 to TRBJ1-2, with a possible D match to TRBD1 (5 bases). This CDR3 comprises 10 residues. Deletions cut 7 bases from V and 4 bases from J, with 7 bases between. CDR1 and CDR2 from the germline V gene are DFQATT and SNEGSKA (reference sequence). This CDR3 reads CSGDSYGYTF. For the CDR3, the DNA is TGCAGTGGTGACAGCTATGGCTACACCTTC.

This clonotype has a count of ten or more. This chain links TRBV29-1 with TRBJ2-5; TRBD2 matches at 11 bases. The germline V gene encodes CDR1 SQVTM and CDR2 ANQGSEA. CDR3 length equals 15 residues. V shed 7 bases, J shed 4 bases, and the junction held 11 bases outside the gene matches. The chain's CDR3 is CSALSSGRGGETQYF. CDR3 DNA sequence: TGCAGCGCTCTAAGTAGCGGGAGGGGAGGAGAGACCCAGTACTTC. Filled out from reference TRBV29-1 and TRBJ2-5, the complete variable domain reads SAVISQKPSRDICQRGTSLTIQCQVDSQVTMMFWYRQQPGQSLTLIATANQGSEATYESGFVIDKFPISRPNLTFSTLTVSNMSPEDSSIYLCSALSSGRGGETQYFGPGTRLLVL.

Concerning this clonotype: The junction and the germline gene differ at one end; a read error may be behind it. This sequence joins TRBV2 and TRBJ2-7; D possibly matches TRBD1 or TRBD2 (5 bases each). The CDR3 is made up of 14 amino acids. CDR1 is SNHLY and CDR2 is FYNNEI in the germline V gene. The CDR3 protein is CASRGTYLSSEQHF. DNA of the CDR3: TGTGCCAGCAGGGGGACGTACCTCTCCTCCGAGCAGCACTTC. Filled out from reference TRBV2 and TRBJ2-7, the complete variable domain reads EPEVTQTPSHQVTQMGQEVILRCVPISNHLYFYWYRQILGQKVEFLVSFYNNEISEKSEIFDDQFSVERPDGSNFTLKIRSTKLEDSAMYFCASRGTYLSSEQHFGPGTRLTVT.

J is TRBJ1-2 and V is TRBV29-1; 7 positions agree with TRBD1. In germline, CDR1 is SQVTM, CDR2 ANQGSEA. This CDR3 is built from 11 residues. This CDR3 reads CSPQGRGGYTF. The CDR3, as DNA: TGCAGTCCACAGGGGCGTGGTGGCTACACCTTC.

Comments on this clonotype: A single base separates this from a much larger clone, so it may be a read error. The chain combines TRBV11-2 with TRBJ1-6; no clear D gene. V shed 3 bases and J shed 10 bases, with 13 bases lying between them. CDR1 and CDR2 from the germline V gene are SGHAT and FQNNGV. CDR3 length: 14 residues. In DNA form, the CDR3 reads TGTGCCAGCAGCTTGGGTTTGTACGACTCACCCCTCCACTTT. Translating it yields CASSLGLYDSPLHF.

This sequence joins TRBV9 and TRBJ2-1, with TRBD2 matching over 11 bases. The V gene end was trimmed by 3 bases and the J gene end by 6 bases; junction bases not matched to a gene: 14. Germline V gene sequence: CDR1 SGDLS, CDR2 YYNGEE. The CDR3 is 18 amino acids. CDR3 protein: CASSAPWGSGRASNEQFF. In DNA form, the CDR3 reads TGTGCCAGCAGCGCCCCCTGGGGTAGCGGGAGGGCCTCCAATGAGCAGTTCTTC.

Comments on this clonotype: The CDR3 ends on some other residue instead of the conserved phenylalanine or tryptophan, so this is likely a read error. It is unclear where the CDR3 begins or ends on the DNA, so no DNA is shown, and the CDR3 is as TCRdb lists it. This CDR3 reads CAISDSNGPEHL. This chain connects TRBV10-3 to TRBJ1-5. Ends included, the CDR3 has 12 residues. Germline CDR1 reads ENHRY; CDR2 reads SYGVKD.